Listed below are T cell receptor beta chains from one sample, sequenced in a study of CD8 T cells in ankylosing spondylitis. One entry per CDR3 protein, called by TCRdb with MiXCR from the 5' RACE reads. The sample shows 150,000 to 200,000 distinct CDR3 sequences, around 10% of them seen only once. The sequenced sample consisted of blood, either unsorted or a sorted T cell fraction (not recorded which). Every receptor here comes from a male donor with ankylosing spondylitis or in good health (not recorded which). Both conserved end residues are part of each CDR3. The D gene is left open where the match is weak. Only some rows state a clone size, as once, few, many or a class for expanded clones.

v_call: TRBV12-3/TRBV12-4; j_call: TRBJ2-3; d_call: NA; clone_size: NA; cdr3_aa: CASNSDTDTQYF; cdr3_nt: TGTGCCAGCAACTCCGACACAGATACGCAGTATTTT
v_call: TRBV7-2; j_call: TRBJ1-1; d_call: NA; clone_size: many; cdr3_aa: CASSLGGNRAEAFF; cdr3_nt: TGTGCCAGCAGCCTGGGGGGGAATCGGGCTGAAGCTTTCTTT
v_call: TRBV27; j_call: TRBJ2-5; d_call: NA; clone_size: many; cdr3_aa: CASSLYNPGETQYF; cdr3_nt: TGTGCCAGCAGTTTATACAATCCCGGCGAGACCCAGTACTTC
v_call: TRBV6-1; j_call: TRBJ2-2; d_call: NA; clone_size: NA; cdr3_aa: CASRDLTGELFF; cdr3_nt: TGTGCCAGCAGAGACCTGACAGGGGAGCTGTTTTTT
v_call: TRBV29-1; j_call: TRBJ1-5; d_call: NA; clone_size: many; cdr3_aa: CSVGGGNQPQHF; cdr3_nt: TGCAGCGTTGGCGGGGGCAATCAGCCCCAGCATTTT
v_call: TRBV3-1; j_call: TRBJ2-7; d_call: TRBD1; clone_size: many; cdr3_aa: CASSQDGTGLSYEQYF; cdr3_nt: TGTGCCAGCAGCCAAGATGGGACAGGACTCTCCTACGAGCAGTACTTC
v_call: TRBV7-2; j_call: TRBJ2-3; d_call: NA; clone_size: few; cdr3_aa: CASSFALHTDTQYF; cdr3_nt: TGTGCCAGCAGCTTTGCCCTTCACACAGATACGCAGTATTTT
v_call: TRBV3-1; j_call: TRBJ1-2; d_call: NA; clone_size: NA; cdr3_aa: CASSQLPAGGSTF; cdr3_nt: TGTGCCAGCAGCCAACTACCGGCCGGTGGTAGTACCTTC
v_call: TRBV9; j_call: TRBJ1-1; d_call: TRBD1; clone_size: few; cdr3_aa: CASSDEGAPTEAFF; cdr3_nt: TGTGCCAGCAGCGATGAGGGGGCGCCTACTGAAGCTTTCTTT
v_call: TRBV27; j_call: TRBJ2-1; d_call: TRBD2; clone_size: NA; cdr3_aa: CASSLSASGKEQFF; cdr3_nt: TGTGCCAGCAGTTTATCGGCTAGCGGGAAAGAGCAGTTCTTC
v_call: TRBV5-5; j_call: TRBJ2-7; d_call: NA; clone_size: few; cdr3_aa: CASSLIRHEQYF; cdr3_nt: TGTGCCAGCAGCTTGATAAGGCACGAGCAGTACTTC
v_call: TRBV5-4; j_call: TRBJ2-7; d_call: NA; clone_size: few; cdr3_aa: CASSLATSSYEQYF; cdr3_nt: TGTGCCAGCAGCTTGGCTACTAGCTCCTACGAGCAGTACTTC
v_call: TRBV5-1; j_call: TRBJ2-2; d_call: NA; clone_size: many; cdr3_aa: CASSLNGEWTNTGELFF; cdr3_nt: TGCGCCAGCAGCTTGAACGGAGAATGGACGAATACCGGGGAGCTGTTTTTT
v_call: TRBV29-1; j_call: TRBJ2-4; d_call: NA; clone_size: many; cdr3_aa: CSAQRKEALAKNIQYF; cdr3_nt: TGCAGCGCCCAGAGAAAAGAAGCGCTAGCCAAAAACATTCAGTACTTC
v_call: TRBV7-6; j_call: TRBJ2-7; d_call: NA; clone_size: few; cdr3_aa: CASSSFGGMSTPYEQYF; cdr3_nt: TGTGCCAGCAGTTCATTTGGGGGGATGTCTACTCCCTACGAGCAGTACTTC
v_call: TRBV5-3; j_call: TRBJ1-1; d_call: NA; clone_size: NA; cdr3_aa: CARSKATEEMNTEAFF; cdr3_nt: TGTGCCAGAAGCAAGGCGACAGAGGAGATGAACACTGAAGCTTTCTTT
v_call: TRBV19; j_call: TRBJ2-1; d_call: TRBD2; clone_size: few; cdr3_aa: CASSIGLAGRLNNEQFF; cdr3_nt: TGTGCCAGTAGTATAGGGCTAGCGGGGCGCCTCAACAATGAGCAGTTCTTC
v_call: TRBV11-2; j_call: TRBJ2-1; d_call: NA; clone_size: many; cdr3_aa: CASSLAVLDNEQFF; cdr3_nt: TGTGCCAGCAGCTTAGCTGTGTTGGACAATGAGCAGTTCTTC
v_call: TRBV20-1; j_call: TRBJ1-4; d_call: TRBD1; clone_size: few; cdr3_aa: CSAETSLDRDFNEKLFF; cdr3_nt: TGCAGTGCTGAAACCTCTTTAGACAGGGACTTTAATGAAAAACTGTTTTTT
v_call: TRBV12-5; j_call: TRBJ2-2; d_call: NA; clone_size: many; cdr3_aa: CASGLNRASNTGELFF; cdr3_nt: TGTGCTAGTGGTTTGAACCGGGCCTCGAACACCGGGGAGCTGTTTTTT
v_call: TRBV29-1; j_call: TRBJ2-2; d_call: TRBD2; clone_size: few; cdr3_aa: CSVGTSGISTGELFF; cdr3_nt: TGCAGCGTTGGGACTAGCGGGATCAGCACCGGGGAGCTGTTTTTT
v_call: TRBV6-5; j_call: TRBJ2-2; d_call: NA; clone_size: many; cdr3_aa: CASSYSSRGHTGELFF; cdr3_nt: TGTGCCAGCAGTTACTCCTCCAGGGGCCATACCGGGGAGCTGTTTTTT
v_call: TRBV12-3/TRBV12-4; j_call: TRBJ2-1; d_call: NA; clone_size: many; cdr3_aa: CASSLVQVTYNEQFF; cdr3_nt: TGTGCCAGCAGTTTGGTTCAGGTCACCTACAATGAGCAGTTCTTC
v_call: TRBV3-1; j_call: TRBJ2-1; d_call: TRBD2; clone_size: NA; cdr3_aa: CASRQGTSGTNNEQFF; cdr3_nt: TGTGCCAGCAGGCAGGGGACTAGCGGGACTAACAATGAGCAGTTCTTC
v_call: TRBV21-1; j_call: TRBJ2-5; d_call: NA; clone_size: many; cdr3_aa: CASSNEETQYF; cdr3_nt: TGTGCCAGCAGCAACGAAGAGACCCAGTACTTC
v_call: TRBV20-1; j_call: TRBJ2-1; d_call: NA; clone_size: many; cdr3_aa: CSARVSGHGYNEQFF; cdr3_nt: TGCAGTGCTAGAGTTAGCGGACATGGGTACAATGAGCAGTTCTTC
v_call: TRBV3-1; j_call: TRBJ2-1; d_call: NA; clone_size: few; cdr3_aa: CASSQGSGSGPYNEQFF; cdr3_nt: TGTGCCAGCAGCCAAGGGTCTGGTAGCGGACCCTACAATGAGCAGTTCTTC
v_call: TRBV12-3/TRBV12-4; j_call: TRBJ1-2; d_call: NA; clone_size: many; cdr3_aa: CASSLVLGIYGYTF; cdr3_nt: TGTGCCAGCAGTTTAGTCCTGGGGATCTATGGCTACACCTTC